The clone carrying this T cell receptor (beta chain) occurred a few times. What it binds is unknown. Quantitative 5'-RACE with molecular barcodes generated TCR beta libraries. MiXCR, run by TCRdb on the 5' RACE reads, gives a single entry per CDR3 protein. Altogether about 540,000 distinct CDR3 sequences are present, about an eighth being singletons, with the ten largest covering around 7%. The source of the sample is a study of CD8 T cells in ankylosing spondylitis. The CDR3 spans 14 residues. Trimming cost V 5 bases and J 11 bases, with 19 bases left between them. Study-wide results and limits: The clones that were linked to disease were reported to be significantly enriched in matched synovial fluid samples from ankylosing spondylitis patients. Blood from ankylosing spondylitis patients appeared to carry a characteristic roughly 8-variant TCR beta motif.

Input material: blood, either unsorted or a sorted T cell fraction (not recorded which). The receptor comes from a male donor with ankylosing spondylitis. V gene TRBV12-3 or TRBV12-4 combines with J gene TRBJ1-3; TRBD1 might be the D (5 bases). The CDR3 DNA sequence: TGTGCCAGCAGTGTCGGGGGTAAAACGCTGGCCATATATTTT. Its protein is CASSVGGKTLAIYF.